The text below deals with one T cell receptor beta chain. Its cognate antigen is unknown. The data belong to a study of cytomegalovirus exposure and HLA in healthy donors. At the level of the study: HLA-typed donors contributed around 88 million unique TCRs, which were held in an early data release. The study, taken as a whole, reports: A later analysis, which compared TCR beta chains of equal frequency, found the HLA-associated ones more clonally expanded. A later analysis linked a missense variant in DCLRE1C to the trimming of TCR beta V and J genes.

CDR3 size: 14 residues. The V segment lost 5 bases and the J segment 5 bases; nucleotides outside the gene matches: 6. Germline-derived CDR1 and CDR2 are SGHTA and FQGNSA. A multiplex PCR was run with 60 Vbeta primers and 13 Jbeta primers. Produced via immunoSEQ multiplex PCR; TCRdb's table is partial and in-frame only. This table holds 200,000 to 300,000 clones, 82% found once. Sequencing input: PBMCs. The clonotype originates from a woman between 40 and 55 years old in good health and CMV-seropositive. The J gene is TRBJ2-5, the V gene TRBV7-2, with TRBD2 matching over 9 bases. In DNA form, the CDR3 reads TGTGCCAGCAGCCTCAGCGGGAGGCGTGAGACCCAGTACTTC. Its translation is CASSLSGRRETQYF.